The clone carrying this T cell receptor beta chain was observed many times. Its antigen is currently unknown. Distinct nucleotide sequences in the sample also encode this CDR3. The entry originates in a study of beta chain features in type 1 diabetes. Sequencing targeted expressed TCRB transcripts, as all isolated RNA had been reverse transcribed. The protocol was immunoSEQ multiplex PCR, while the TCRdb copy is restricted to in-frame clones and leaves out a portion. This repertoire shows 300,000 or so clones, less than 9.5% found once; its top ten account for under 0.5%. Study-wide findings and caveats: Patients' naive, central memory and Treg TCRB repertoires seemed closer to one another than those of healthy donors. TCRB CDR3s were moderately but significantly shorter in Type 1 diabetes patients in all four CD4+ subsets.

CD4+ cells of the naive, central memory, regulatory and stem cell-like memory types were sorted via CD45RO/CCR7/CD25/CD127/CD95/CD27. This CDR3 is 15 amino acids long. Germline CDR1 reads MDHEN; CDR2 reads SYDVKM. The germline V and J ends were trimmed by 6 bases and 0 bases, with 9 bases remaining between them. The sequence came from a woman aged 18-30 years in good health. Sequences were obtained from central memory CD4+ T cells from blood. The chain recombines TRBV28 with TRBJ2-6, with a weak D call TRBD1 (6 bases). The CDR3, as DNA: TGTGCCAGCAGACAAGGGGGCTCTGGGGCCAACGTCCTGACTTTC. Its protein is CASRQGGSGANVLTF.